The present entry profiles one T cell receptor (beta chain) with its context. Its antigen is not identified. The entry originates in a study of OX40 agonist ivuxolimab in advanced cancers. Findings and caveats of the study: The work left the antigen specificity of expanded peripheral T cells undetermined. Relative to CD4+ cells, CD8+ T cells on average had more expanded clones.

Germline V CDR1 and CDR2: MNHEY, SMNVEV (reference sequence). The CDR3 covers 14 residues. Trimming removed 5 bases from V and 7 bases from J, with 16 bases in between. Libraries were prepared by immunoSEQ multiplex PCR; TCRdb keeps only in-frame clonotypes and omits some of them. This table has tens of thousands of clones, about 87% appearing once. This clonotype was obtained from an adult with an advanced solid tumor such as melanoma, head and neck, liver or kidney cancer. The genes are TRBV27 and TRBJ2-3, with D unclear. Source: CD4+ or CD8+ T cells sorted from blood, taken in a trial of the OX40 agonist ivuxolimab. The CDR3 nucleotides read TGTGCCAGCAGTCCGACACCGAACGTCAATACGCAGTATTTT. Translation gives CASSPTPNVNTQYF.